This T cell receptor (beta chain) is drawn from a study of human T cells and chemical hapten exposure. Findings and limits, study-wide: TCRs exceeding a frequency of 1 in 1000 stayed unchanged under DPC sensitization.

Germline loops: CDR1 SGHKS, CDR2 YYEKEE (reference sequence). The CDR3 loop spans 15 amino acids. V was trimmed by 1 base and J by 6 bases, leaving 16 bases between them. Time point meaning: pre-sensitization, week 0. Treatment in this sample: therapeutic diphenylcyclopropenone sensitization with weekly scalp DPC. With regard to this clonotype: The antigen is unknown.

Original processing notes: Per sample, the median was about 88,000 TCRs, with values from about 24,000 to 680,000. One entry per CDR3 protein, called by TCRdb with MiXCR from the RACE reads. TCRdb's processing, not the authors' own work, is the source of the V and J calls. The profile covers more than 250,000 distinct CDR3 sequences, with 7.7% appearing a single time and about 1.1% taken by the ten largest. The sequencing here drew on whole blood, taken in connection with sensitization to the hapten diphenylcyclopropenone (DPC). The chain couples TRBV5-5 to TRBJ1-2, with D perhaps TRBD1 (5 bases). The receptor was isolated from a man aged 18 to 35 with alopecia areata. Some clones in this sample may be carry-over from other donors' samples. The CDR3 reads CASSLFTGTGDGYTF. The CDR3 bases are TGTGCCAGCAGCTTGTTCACCGGTACAGGAGATGGCTACACCTTC.